This T cell receptor beta chain originates from a study of identical twins. TCRdb fed the 5' RACE reads into MiXCR, producing one record per CDR3 protein. The sample has 450,000 or so distinct CDR3 sequences; roughly 26% are singletons. With 7 bases clipped from V and 6 bases from J, the junction kept 8 bases outside the gene matches. Germline V lookup: CDR1 MNHEY, CDR2 SVGEGT. This CDR3 has 14 residues. The same sample was also studied in work on T cells expressing NK-cell markers.

This chain connects TRBV6-2 or TRBV6-3 to TRBJ2-1, with 8 bases matching TRBD2. The receptor comes from a woman in her late teens or twenties in good health. The material sequenced was CD4+ T cells sorted from blood. DNA for the CDR3: TGTGCCAGCACAGCGGGGGAGGAATTCAATGAGCAGTTCTTC. It is translated as CASTAGEEFNEQFF.